The rows below give T cell receptor beta chains drawn from one sample of a study of blood T cell repertoires in COVID-19. Profiled with immunoSEQ multiplex PCR; TCRdb holds only in-frame clones, not every one. The sample holds about 140,000 clones, around 85% seen once. What was sequenced was peripheral blood. Source of these receptors: a man between 50 and 59 years old with acute or convalescent COVID-19. CDR3s include the opening cysteine and the closing phenylalanine or tryptophan. A D gene is named only where the DNA matches it firmly. The size field is filled for only some rows; it gives once, few, many or a size class.

V gene,D gene,J gene,clone size,CDR3 DNA,CDR3 protein
TRBV5-5,-,TRBJ1-1,-,TGTGCCAGCAGGGTGAGGAGAGAGAACACTGAAGCTTTCTTT,CASRVRRENTEAFF
TRBV5-1,-,TRBJ1-3,once,TGCGCCAGCAAACAGGGCAACTCTGGAAACACCATATATTTT,CASKQGNSGNTIYF
TRBV28,-,TRBJ1-5,-,TGTGCCAGCAGAGGAGACGGGCAGCCCCAGCATTTT,CASRGDGQPQHF
TRBV28,-,TRBJ2-7,-,TGTGCCAGCAGTTTACCTACGTCCTACGAGCAGTACTTC,CASSLPTSYEQYF
TRBV21-1,-,TRBJ2-7,-,TGTGCCAACAGCCGGGCAGGGGGGCCCGAGCAGTACTTC,CANSRAGGPEQYF
TRBV19,TRBD1,TRBJ2-1,few,TGTGCCAGTAGTACCCAGGACAGGGGATTAGGCTCCTACAATGAGCAGTTCTTC,CASSTQDRGLGSYNEQFF
TRBV3-1/TRBV3-2,-,TRBJ1-6,-,TGTGCCAGCAGTCGACAGACATATAATTCACCCCTCCACTTT,CASSRQTYNSPLHF
TRBV7-2,TRBD2,TRBJ2-7,-,TGTGCCAGCAGCCCAAATAGAGTGGTTAGCGGGCTCTACGAGCAGTACTTC,CASSPNRVVSGLYEQYF
TRBV6-5,-,TRBJ1-2,-,TGTGCCAGCAGTTACTCGGGGGGGGCTAACTATGGCTACACCTTC,CASSYSGGANYGYTF
TRBV5-1,-,TRBJ2-5,-,TGCGCCAGCAGTTCGGTGCACCAAGAGACCCAGTACTTC,CASSSVHQETQYF
TRBV4-1,TRBD1,TRBJ2-5,-,TGCGCCAGCAGCGGGGGACAGCGAAGAGGACAAGAGACCCAGTACTTC,CASSGGQRRGQETQYF
TRBV11-3,TRBD1,TRBJ1-1,-,TGTGCCAGCAGCCTAGGACAGGGGGCTCTTCACGTCTTT,CASSLGQGALHVF
TRBV7-9,-,TRBJ2-1,-,TGTGCCAGCAGCTTAGTCGGAGGATCCTACAATGAGCAGTTCTTC,CASSLVGGSYNEQFF
TRBV7-2,-,TRBJ2-5,-,TGTGCCAGCAGGGTGAACAGTGCACAAGAGACCCAGTACTTC,CASRVNSAQETQYF
TRBV24-1,-,TRBJ2-2,few,TGTGCCACCAGTGACCCCAGGGGACCGAACACCGGGGAGCTGTTTTTT,CATSDPRGPNTGELFF
TRBV5-1,-,TRBJ1-1,-,TGCGCCAGCAGCGAACGTCGGTTGAACACTGAAGCTTTCTTT,CASSERRLNTEAFF
TRBV5-1,-,TRBJ2-1,few,TGCGCCAGCAGCCTCGGTACAGGGTTCGGCGATGAGCAGTTCTTC,CASSLGTGFGDEQFF
TRBV7-3,-,TRBJ2-3,-,TGTGCCAGCAGCTTATCCAACACCTCCCCGGATACGCAGTATTTT,CASSLSNTSPDTQYF
TRBV19,-,TRBJ2-3,-,TGTGCCAGTAGCCCCACTAAAGCCAATACGCAGTATTTT,CASSPTKANTQYF
TRBV6-1,TRBD1,TRBJ2-5,-,TGTGCCAGCAGTGACGACAGGGGGTGGGAGACCCAGTACTTC,CASSDDRGWETQYF
TRBV3-1/TRBV3-2,-,TRBJ2-3,-,TGTGCCAGCAGCCAAGATCTGGGACACTACACAGATACGCAGTATTTT,CASSQDLGHYTDTQYF
TRBV5-4,-,TRBJ2-7,-,TGTGCCAGCAGCTTAAGAGAAAACTACGAGCAGTACTTC,CASSLRENYEQYF
TRBV7-9,TRBD1,TRBJ2-2,-,TGTGCCAGCAGCCCGGGGGACAGGGCGACCGGGGAGCTGTTTTTT,CASSPGDRATGELFF
TRBV4-2,TRBD2,TRBJ2-7,-,TGTGCCAGCAGCCTCCGACTAGCGGGCTATGAGATTAACGAGCAGTACTTC,CASSLRLAGYEINEQYF
TRBV28,TRBD1,TRBJ2-7,-,TGTGCCAGCAGACCCGACAGGGGAAACCCCTACGAGCAGTACTTC,CASRPDRGNPYEQYF
TRBV11-2,-,TRBJ2-1,-,TGTGCCAGCAGCTTAGTGACTAGTCCCCTCTACAATGAGCAGTTCTTC,CASSLVTSPLYNEQFF